This passage covers 15 T cell receptor beta chains from one sample sequenced in a study of cytomegalovirus exposure and HLA in healthy donors. PCR used 60 Vbeta primers and 13 Jbeta primers. Produced via immunoSEQ multiplex PCR; TCRdb's table is partial and in-frame only. The sample carries some 120,000 clones, 55% to 75% recorded once. The sequencing input was PBMCs. The receptors shown here come from a man younger than 40 in good health and CMV-seropositive.

The chain has TRBV14 and TRBJ2-1; TRBD2 aligns across 10 bases. CDR1 and CDR2 (germline): SGHDN, FVKESK. The CDR3 contains 19 residues. After removal of 1 base from V and 4 bases from J, the junction contained 13 bases not matched to a gene. CDR3 DNA: TGTGCCAGCAGCCAAGGTCTAGCGGGAGTATTCAAGGGTTACAATGAGCAGTTCTTC. It is translated as CASSQGLAGVFKGYNEQFF.

The chain couples TRBV11-2 to TRBJ1-3; TRBD1 matches at 7 bases. Germline V lookup: CDR1 SGHAT, CDR2 FQNNGV. V lost 1 base to trimming and J lost 0 bases; unmatched junction nucleotides: 12. The CDR3 is made up of 19 amino acids. CDR3 nucleotides: TGTGCCAGCAGCTTAGGGGACGCTAGACAGGGTATCTCTGGAAACACCATATATTTT. This gives the protein CASSLGDARQGISGNTIYF.

The CDR3 spells CASSLNAGYREQYF. The CDR3 region has the DNA TGTGCCAGCAGCTTAAATGCGGGATATAGGGAGCAGTACTTC. The V and J genes are TRBV7-2 and TRBJ2-7, with D perhaps matching TRBD2 (6 bases). Trimming shortened V by 2 bases and J by 7 bases, and 15 bases separated the two germline ends. CDR1 is SGHTA and CDR2 is FQGNSA in the germline V gene. The CDR3 totals 14 residues. Full variable domain (rest looked up from reference TRBV7-2 and TRBJ2-7): GAGVSQSPSNKVTEKGKDVELRCDPISGHTALYWYRQSLGQGLEFLIYFQGNSAPDKSGLPSDRFSAERTGGSVSTLTIQRTQQEDSAVYLCASSLNAGYREQYFGPGTRLTVT.

The chain has TRBV4-1 and TRBJ2-1, with 7 bases lining up with TRBD2. CDR1 MGHRA and CDR2 YSYEKL come from the germline V gene. CDR3 length: 17 residues. The V segment lost 3 bases and the J segment 3 bases; nucleotides outside the gene matches: 11. This CDR3 reads CASSQHYGRVNYNEQFF. Written as DNA, the CDR3 is TGCGCCAGCAGCCAGCATTATGGGAGGGTCAACTACAATGAGCAGTTCTTC.

V gene TRBV6-5 combines with J gene TRBJ2-5; TRBD2 matches 8 bases. CDR1 and CDR2 (germline): MNHEY, SVGAGI. The V segment lost 2 bases and the J segment 6 bases; nucleotides outside the gene matches: 5. CDR3 length equals 14 residues. CDR3 in DNA: TGTGCCAGCAGTTACCGGGAGGGCCGAAAGACCCAGTACTTC. Its translation is CASSYREGRKTQYF.

The chain recombines TRBV7-2 with TRBJ1-2, with a weak D call TRBD1 (5 bases). Germline V gene data show CDR1 as SGHTA and CDR2 as FQGNSA. Trimming shortened V by 5 bases and J by 3 bases, and 13 bases separated the two germline ends. CDR3 length: 14 amino acids. CDR3 coding DNA: TGTGCCAGCAGCCCCTCCCTACAGGACTATGGCTACACCTTC. This gives the protein CASSPSLQDYGYTF.

The table lists this clone with a count of one. The V call is TRBV4-2, the J call TRBJ2-1; D not certain. V lost 0 bases, J lost 9 bases, and 6 bases lay in between. This CDR3 is built from 12 residues. From germline, CDR1 is LGHNA and CDR2 YNFKEQ. The CDR3: CASSQDLREQFF. As DNA, the CDR3 is TGTGCCAGCAGCCAAGATTTGCGTGAGCAGTTCTTC.

This clone was observed a handful of times. The DNA of the CDR3 is TGTGCCAGCAGCTTACAGGGCGGGGGAGCTTTCTTT. Amino acids: CASSLQGGGAFF. This chain links TRBV7-9 with TRBJ1-1; tentatively, D is TRBD1 (5 bases). CDR1 is SEHNR and CDR2 is FQNEAQ in the germline V gene (reference sequence). This CDR3 region has 12 residues. Trimming took 2 bases from V and 10 from J, leaving 11 bases between them.

V usage is TRBV9 and J usage is TRBJ2-7, with 12 bases that match TRBD1. V shed 0 bases, J shed 5 bases, and the junction held 12 bases outside the gene matches. Germline values: CDR1 SGDLS, CDR2 YYNGEE. This CDR3 has 18 amino acids. The CDR3 here is CASSVALGPGQGAHEQYF. CDR3 DNA: TGTGCCAGCAGCGTAGCTCTGGGGCCGGGACAGGGGGCTCACGAGCAGTACTTC. Based on the CDR3 plus reference TRBV9 and TRBJ2-7, the full variable domain is DSGVTQTPKHLITATGQRVTLRCSPRSGDLSVYWYQQSLDQGLQFLIQYYNGEERAKGNILERFSAQQFPDLHSELNLSSLELGDSALYFCASSVALGPGQGAHEQYFGPGTRLTVT.

The chain couples TRBV2 to TRBJ2-3; 7 nucleotides agree with TRBD2. The germline CDR1 and CDR2 sequences are SNHLY and FYNNEI. The CDR3 runs 14 residues. The CDR3 sequence: CATASGRNTDTQYF. The DNA for the CDR3 is TGTGCAACCGCCTCCGGGAGGAACACAGATACGCAGTATTTT.

The chain couples TRBV9 to TRBJ2-1, with 9 bases fitting TRBD2. The V gene end was trimmed by 0 bases and the J gene end by 2 bases; junction bases not matched to a gene: 9. CDR3 length: 18 residues. Germline V gene data show CDR1 as SGDLS and CDR2 as YYNGEE. Written as DNA, the CDR3 is TGTGCCAGCAGCGTAGCTACCCAAGCGGGAGGCGCCTACAATGAGCAGTTCTTC. This encodes CASSVATQAGGAYNEQFF.

This clone was observed once. The V gene is TRBV29-1, the J gene TRBJ1-4; D is unresolved. V was shortened by 4 bases and J by 8 bases, with 11 bases between the two germline ends. The CDR3 length is 12 residues. Looked up from germline, CDR1 is SQVTM and CDR2 is ANQGSEA. CDR3 nucleotide sequence: TGCAGCGTTGGGACCGAGGGCGAAAAACTGTTTTTT. Translating it yields CSVGTEGEKLFF.

Regarding this clone: The junction departs from the called germline gene at one end, perhaps through a read error. The genes are TRBV27 and TRBJ1-1; 10 nucleotides line up with TRBD1. There are 14 residues in the CDR3. CDR1 and CDR2 from the germline V gene are MNHEY and SMNVEV (reference sequence). CDR3 amino acids: CTSSSTGGAAEAFF. The CDR3 DNA sequence: TGTACCAGCAGTTCGACAGGGGGCGCGGCTGAAGCTTTCTTT.

This clone has more than one count but fewer than ten. The chain is built from TRBV29-1 and TRBJ2-7; possible D gene TRBD2, 5 bases. V dropped 1 base and J dropped 3 bases, with 13 bases sitting between them. Germline V gene data show CDR1 as SQVTM and CDR2 as ANQGSEA. The CDR3 extends over 14 amino acids. The CDR3 spells CSVEAPGNLYEQYF. CDR3 in DNA: TGCAGCGTTGAAGCACCCGGGAATCTCTACGAGCAGTACTTC.

The rearrangement links TRBV29-1 to TRBJ1-1; possible D gene TRBD1, 5 bases. Germline V gene data show CDR1 as SQVTM and CDR2 as ANQGSEA. This CDR3 is built from 14 residues. V lost 4 bases and J lost 0, with 12 bases in between. CDR3 DNA sequence: TGCAGCGTTGCGGCAGGGCGTATGAACACTGAAGCTTTCTTT. Amino acids: CSVAAGRMNTEAFF.